This T cell receptor beta chain derives from a study of T-cell reconstitution after alpha-beta-depleted transplantation in children. The TCRbeta library was prepared with unique molecular identifiers. A single record per CDR3 protein comes from TCRdb applying MiXCR to the PCR reads. The sample carries approximately 650,000 distinct CDR3 sequences, about 12% recorded once. The CDR3 length is 16 residues. V shed 5 bases and J 2 bases; nucleotides not matched to a gene: 8. Germline-derived CDR1 and CDR2 are SEHNR and FQNEAQ (reference sequence). The TCR comes from a girl aged 2-15 years with congenital amegakaryocytic thrombocytopenia, due to receive a stem cell transplant. V gene TRBV7-9 combines with J gene TRBJ2-3; 9 bases line up with TRBD2. The sample was PBMCs, taken before TCRalphabeta/CD19-depleted stem cell transplant. The CDR3 bases are TGTGCCAGCAGCCCCCCCTGGGGACTAGCCACAGATACGCAGTATTTT. It yields the protein CASSPPWGLATDTQYF.